Sequencing of this T cell receptor (beta chain) was carried out in a study of blood T cells in healthy people across ages. Across the whole study: T cells yielded about one barcoded beta molecule per two cells through template switching.

Study-wide results and limits: Higher diversity, along with more naive CD4+ cells, distinguished long-lived donors from aged donors. The study found TCR beta diversity correlated strongly with naive T cell percentage.

Comment on this clonotype: What it binds is not known. At one boundary the junction diverges from the germline segment, which might be a read error.

A sample-barcoded 5' primer and a J-beta primer mix were used in a second PCR of about 7 to 12 cycles. Each cDNA molecule received a tag from a template-switch adaptor that had 12 random nucleotides. Each CDR3 protein is one row after TCRdb ran MiXCR on the 5' RACE reads. The data show approximately 810,000 distinct CDR3 sequences, around 26% seen once. Germline V gives CDR1 SGHKS, CDR2 YYEKEE (reference sequence). The CDR3 consists of 15 residues. The chain is built from TRBV5-5 and TRBJ2-5, with TRBD1 identical over 7 bases. The clonotype comes from a woman older than 75 in good health. The sequencing sample was made of blood. The CDR3, as DNA: TGTGCCAGCAGCTATCAGACAGGGTTGGAAGAGACCCGGTACTTC. It encodes CASSYQTGLEETRYF. Based on the CDR3 plus reference TRBV5-5 and TRBJ2-5, the full variable domain is DAGVTQSPTHLIKTRGQQVTLRCSPISGHKSVSWYQQVLGQGPQFIFQYYEKEERGRGNFPDRFSARQFPNYSSELNVNALLLGDSALYLCASSYQTGLEETRYFGPGTRLLVL.